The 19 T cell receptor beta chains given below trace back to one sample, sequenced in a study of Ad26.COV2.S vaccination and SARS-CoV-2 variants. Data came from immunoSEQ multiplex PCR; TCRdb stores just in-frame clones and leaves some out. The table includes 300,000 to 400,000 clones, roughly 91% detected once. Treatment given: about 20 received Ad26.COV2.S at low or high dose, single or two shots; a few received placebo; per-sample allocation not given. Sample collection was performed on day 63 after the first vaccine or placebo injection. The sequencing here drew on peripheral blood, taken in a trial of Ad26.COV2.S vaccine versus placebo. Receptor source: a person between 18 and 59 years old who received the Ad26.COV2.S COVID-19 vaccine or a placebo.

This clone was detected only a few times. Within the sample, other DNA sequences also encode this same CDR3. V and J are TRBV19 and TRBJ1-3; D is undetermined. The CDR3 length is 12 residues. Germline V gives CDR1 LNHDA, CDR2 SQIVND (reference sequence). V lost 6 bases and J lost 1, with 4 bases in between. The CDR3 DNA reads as TGTGCCAGTAGCGAATCTGGAAACACCATATATTTT. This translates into CASSESGNTIYF. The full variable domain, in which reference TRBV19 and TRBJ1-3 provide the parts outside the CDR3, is DGGITQSPKYLFRKEGQNVTLSCEQNLNHDAMYWYRQDPGQGLRLIYYSQIVNDFQKGDIAEGYSVSREKKESFPLTVTSAQKNPTAFYLCASSESGNTIYFGEGSWLTVV.

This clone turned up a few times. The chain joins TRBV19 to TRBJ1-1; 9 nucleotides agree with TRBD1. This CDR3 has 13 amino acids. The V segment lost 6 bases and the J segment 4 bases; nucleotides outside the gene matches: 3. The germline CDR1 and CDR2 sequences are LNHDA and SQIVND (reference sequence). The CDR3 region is CASRTGGITEAFF. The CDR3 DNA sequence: TGTGCCAGTAGGACAGGGGGTATCACTGAAGCTTTCTTT. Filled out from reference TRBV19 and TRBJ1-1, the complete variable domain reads DGGITQSPKYLFRKEGQNVTLSCEQNLNHDAMYWYRQDPGQGLRLIYYSQIVNDFQKGDIAEGYSVSREKKESFPLTVTSAQKNPTAFYLCASRTGGITEAFFGQGTRLTVV.

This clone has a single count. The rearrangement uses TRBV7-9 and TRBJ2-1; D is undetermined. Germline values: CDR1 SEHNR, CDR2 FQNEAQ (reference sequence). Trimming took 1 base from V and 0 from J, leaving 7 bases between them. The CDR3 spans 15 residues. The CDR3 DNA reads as TGTGCCAGCAGCTTAGAGGTTAGCTCCTACAATGAGCAGTTCTTC. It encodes CASSLEVSSYNEQFF.

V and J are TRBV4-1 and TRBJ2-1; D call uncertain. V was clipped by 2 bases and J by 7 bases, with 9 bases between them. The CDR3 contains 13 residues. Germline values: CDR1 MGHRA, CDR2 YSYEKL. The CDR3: CASSQWRWNEQFF. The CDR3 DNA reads TGCGCCAGCAGCCAATGGAGATGGAATGAGCAGTTCTTC.

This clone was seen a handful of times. CDR3 DNA sequence: TGCGCCAGCAGCCTGAATGGGGTCGACAATGAGCAGTTCTTC. Amino acid sequence: CASSLNGVDNEQFF. The rearrangement links TRBV4-1 to TRBJ2-1; D remains unclear. The length of the CDR3 is 14 residues. The ends were cut back, 4 bases at V and 5 bases at J, with 12 bases in the middle. CDR1 and CDR2 (germline): MGHRA, YSYEKL.

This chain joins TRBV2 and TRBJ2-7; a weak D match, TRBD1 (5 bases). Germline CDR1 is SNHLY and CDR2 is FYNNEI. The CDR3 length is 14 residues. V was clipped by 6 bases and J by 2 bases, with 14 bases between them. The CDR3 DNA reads TGTGCCAGCAGACCCCGACAGAGGCCCTACGAGCAGTACTTC. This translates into CASRPRQRPYEQYF. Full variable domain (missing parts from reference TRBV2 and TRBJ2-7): EPEVTQTPSHQVTQMGQEVILRCVPISNHLYFYWYRQILGQKVEFLVSFYNNEISEKSEIFDDQFSVERPDGSNFTLKIRSTKLEDSAMYFCASRPRQRPYEQYFGPGTRLTVT.

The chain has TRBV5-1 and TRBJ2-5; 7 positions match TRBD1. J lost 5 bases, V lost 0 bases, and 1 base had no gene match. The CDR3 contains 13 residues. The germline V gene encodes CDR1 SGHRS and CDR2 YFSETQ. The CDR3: CASSLVTGETQYF. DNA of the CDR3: TGCGCCAGCAGCTTGGTGACAGGGGAGACCCAGTACTTC.

CDR3 coding DNA: TGTGCCAGCAGCTTTTCGTCAGGGGTCAATTCACCCCTCCACTTT. Amino acids: CASSFSSGVNSPLHF. This sequence joins TRBV13 and TRBJ1-6; perhaps TRBD1 as D (6 bases). V was trimmed by 3 bases and J by 7 bases, leaving 13 bases between them. Germline V gene sequence: CDR1 PRHDT, CDR2 FYEKMQ (reference sequence). CDR3 size: 15 residues.

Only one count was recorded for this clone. CDR3 sequence: CASSQFLAGDEQYF. Here the CDR3 DNA reads TGTGCCAGCAGCCAATTTCTAGCGGGGGACGAGCAGTACTTC. The V gene is TRBV4-2, the J gene TRBJ2-7; 10 bases fit TRBD2. Germline values: CDR1 LGHNA, CDR2 YNFKEQ. V lost 2 bases to trimming and J lost 5 bases; unmatched junction nucleotides: 3. The CDR3 spans 14 residues.

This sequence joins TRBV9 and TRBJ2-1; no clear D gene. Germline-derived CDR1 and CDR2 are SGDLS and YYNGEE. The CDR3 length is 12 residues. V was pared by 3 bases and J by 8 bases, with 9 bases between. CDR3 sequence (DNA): TGTGCCAGCAGCGCCTCTAGAGATGAGCAGTTCTTC. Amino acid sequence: CASSASRDEQFF.

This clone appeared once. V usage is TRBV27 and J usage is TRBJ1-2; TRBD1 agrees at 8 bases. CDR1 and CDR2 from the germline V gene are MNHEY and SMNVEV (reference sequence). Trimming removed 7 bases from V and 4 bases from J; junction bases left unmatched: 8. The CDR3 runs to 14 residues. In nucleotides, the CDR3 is TGTGCCAGCACCTCCGGACAGGGTAGCTATGGCTACACCTTC. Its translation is CASTSGQGSYGYTF.

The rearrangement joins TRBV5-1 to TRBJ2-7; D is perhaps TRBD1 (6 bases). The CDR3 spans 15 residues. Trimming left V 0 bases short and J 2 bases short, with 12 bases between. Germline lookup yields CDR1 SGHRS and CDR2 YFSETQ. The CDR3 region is CASSLAGQGTYEQYF. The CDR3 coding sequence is TGCGCCAGCAGCTTGGCCGGGCAGGGGACCTACGAGCAGTACTTC.

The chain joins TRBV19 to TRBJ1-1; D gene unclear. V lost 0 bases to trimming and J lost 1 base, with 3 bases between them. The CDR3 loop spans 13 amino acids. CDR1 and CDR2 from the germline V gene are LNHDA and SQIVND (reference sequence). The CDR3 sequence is CASSIETNTEAFF. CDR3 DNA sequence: TGTGCCAGTAGTATAGAGACGAACACTGAAGCTTTCTTT.

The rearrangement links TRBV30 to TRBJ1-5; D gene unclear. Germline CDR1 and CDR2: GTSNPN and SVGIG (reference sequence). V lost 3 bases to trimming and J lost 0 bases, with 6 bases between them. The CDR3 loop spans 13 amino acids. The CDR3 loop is CAWRASSNQPQHF. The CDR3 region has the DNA TGTGCCTGGAGAGCTAGTAGCAATCAGCCCCAGCATTTT.

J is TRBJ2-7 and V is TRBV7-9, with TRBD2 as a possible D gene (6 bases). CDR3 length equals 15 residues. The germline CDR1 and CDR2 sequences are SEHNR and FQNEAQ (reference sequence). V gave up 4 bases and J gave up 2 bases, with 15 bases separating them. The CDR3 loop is CASSSHRGVPYEQYF. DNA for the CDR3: TGTGCCAGCAGCTCCCACCGCGGGGTTCCCTACGAGCAGTACTTC.

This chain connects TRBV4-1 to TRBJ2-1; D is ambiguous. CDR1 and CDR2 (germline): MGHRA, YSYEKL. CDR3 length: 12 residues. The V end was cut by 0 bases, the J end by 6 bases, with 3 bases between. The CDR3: CASSQDVNEQFF. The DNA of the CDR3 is TGCGCCAGCAGCCAAGATGTCAATGAGCAGTTCTTC.

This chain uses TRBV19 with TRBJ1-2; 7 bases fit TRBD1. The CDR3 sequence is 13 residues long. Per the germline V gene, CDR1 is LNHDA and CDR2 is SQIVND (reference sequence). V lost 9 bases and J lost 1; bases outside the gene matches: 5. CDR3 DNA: TGTGCCAGCGAGACAGGGTTTAACTATGGCTACACCTTC. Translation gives CASETGFNYGYTF.

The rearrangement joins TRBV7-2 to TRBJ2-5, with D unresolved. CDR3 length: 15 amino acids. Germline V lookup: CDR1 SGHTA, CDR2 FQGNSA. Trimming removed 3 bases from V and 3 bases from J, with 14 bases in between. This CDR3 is CASSFLGLIEETQYF. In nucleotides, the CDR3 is TGTGCCAGCAGCTTTTTAGGGCTTATAGAAGAGACCCAGTACTTC.

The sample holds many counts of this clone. Written as DNA, the CDR3 is TGCGCCAGCAGCCCGACGCTTCGACAGAGCCTCTCTGGAAACACCATATATTTT. Encoded protein: CASSPTLRQSLSGNTIYF. The chain carries TRBV5-1 and TRBJ1-3; D is perhaps TRBD1 (5 bases). Trimming took 4 bases from V and 0 from J, leaving 20 bases between them. This CDR3 is 18 amino acids long. CDR1 and CDR2 from the germline V gene are SGHRS and YFSETQ.